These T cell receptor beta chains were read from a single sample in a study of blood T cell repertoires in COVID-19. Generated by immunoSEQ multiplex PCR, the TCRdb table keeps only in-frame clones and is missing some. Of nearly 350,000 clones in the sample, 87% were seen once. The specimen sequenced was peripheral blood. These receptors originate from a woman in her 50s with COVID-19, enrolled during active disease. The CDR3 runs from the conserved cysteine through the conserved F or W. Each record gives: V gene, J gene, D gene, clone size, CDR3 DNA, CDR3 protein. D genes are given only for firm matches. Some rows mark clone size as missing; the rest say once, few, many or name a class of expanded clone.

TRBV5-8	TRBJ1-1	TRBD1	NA	TGTGCCAGCAGCTACTTCGGGACAGGGGAAGCTTTCTTT	CASSYFGTGEAFF
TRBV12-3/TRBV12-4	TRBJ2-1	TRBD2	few	TGTGCCAGCAGACTCAGCGGGAGCAATGAGCAGTTCTTC	CASRLSGSNEQFF
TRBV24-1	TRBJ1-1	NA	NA	TGTGCCACCAGTGATCCCTTAGGAGGGCGCGACACTGAAGCTTTCTTT	CATSDPLGGRDTEAFF
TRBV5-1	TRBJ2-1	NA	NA	TGCGCCAGCAGCTTAAGGGGAAGCTCCTACAATGAGCAGTTCTTC	CASSLRGSSYNEQFF
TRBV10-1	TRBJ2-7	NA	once	TGCGCCAGCAGTGAGGGGCAGGCCTACGAGCAGTACTTC	CASSEGQAYEQYF
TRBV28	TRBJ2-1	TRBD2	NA	TGTGCCAGCAGTCCCAGACTAGCGGACTACAATGAGCAGTTCTTC	CASSPRLADYNEQFF
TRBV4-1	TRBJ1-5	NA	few	TGCGCCAGCAGCCAAGCTCAGGATAATCAGCCCCAGCATTTT	CASSQAQDNQPQHF
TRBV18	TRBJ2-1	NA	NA	TGTGCCAGCTCACCCCCCCCAGGGGACGCCTACAATGAGCAGTTCTTC	CASSPPPGDAYNEQFF
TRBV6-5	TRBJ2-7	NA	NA	TGTGCCAGCATCTCAGGGGGGACATACTACGAGCAGTACTTC	CASISGGTYYEQYF
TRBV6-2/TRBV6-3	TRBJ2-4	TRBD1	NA	TGTGCCAGCAGTTGGGGACAGTTCAATGGGCCTTCGGCCAAAAACATTCAGTACTTC	CASSWGQFNGPSAKNIQYF
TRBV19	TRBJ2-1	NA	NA	TGTGCCAGTAGACCCAACTTCTCCTACAATGAGCAGTTCTTC	CASRPNFSYNEQFF